The subject of this entry is one TCR beta chain. Its specificity is not known. Compared with germline, one end of the junction differs, possibly owing to a read error. The entry originates in a study of CD8+CD57+ T cells in acquired aplastic anemia. The wider study: Sorting CD4+ and CD8+ cells gave DNA averaging approximately 3 ug. The study's findings and limits: Controls did not differ significantly from patients in CD8+ Simpson's diversity.

Germline V gene data show CDR1 as SGHTA and CDR2 as FQGTGA. CDR3 length: 16 residues. Genomic DNA acted as the template from which TCR beta VDJ combination and CDR3 sequence profiling were carried out. Each CDR3 protein is one row after TCRdb ran MiXCR on the reads. The sample carries about 190,000 distinct CDR3 sequences, around 45% recorded once. It was patients with CD8+CD57+ cell expansion by flow cytometry who were chosen for sequencing. There were no patients without severe acquired aplastic anemia. Each patient gave a blood sample that was collected before any therapy had been received. The chain has TRBV7-3 and TRBJ2-1, with 7 bases fitting TRBD2. Sequencing was done on a sample of sorted CD4+, CD8+, or CD8+CD57+ T cells (not recorded which) from PBMCs. The TCR sequence derives from a human donor with aplastic anemia. The CDR3 protein is CASSLMVGGNHNKQFF. In DNA, the CDR3 is TGTGCCAGCAGCTTAATGGTGGGAGGGAACCACAATAAGCAGTTCTTC.